These 6 T cell receptor beta chains were all obtained from the same sample, sequenced in a study of blood T cell repertoires in COVID-19. Assay: immunoSEQ multiplex PCR; the TCRdb copy retains only in-frame clones and omits some. The sample records about 430,000 clones, around 90% being singletons. Sequenced input: peripheral blood. These receptor sequences come from a man between 18 and 29 years old with COVID-19, enrolled during active disease.

V and J are TRBV6-5 and TRBJ1-5, with 7 bases matching TRBD1. The CDR3 is made up of 14 amino acids. Trimming removed 4 bases from V and 7 bases from J; junction bases left unmatched: 7. Germline CDR1 is MNHEY and CDR2 is SVGAGI. The DNA of the CDR3 is TGTGCCAGCAGTTTGAGACAGGGCGGGCAGCCCCAGCATTTT. Amino acids: CASSLRQGGQPQHF.

The chain combines TRBV5-1 with TRBJ2-5; D call uncertain. Germline-derived CDR1 and CDR2 are SGHRS and YFSETQ. This CDR3 has 13 residues. V was pared by 3 bases and J by 2 bases, with 8 bases between. The CDR3 spells CASSSTRQETQYF. The CDR3 coding sequence is TGCGCCAGCAGCTCGACTCGTCAAGAGACCCAGTACTTC.

This clone has only one observation. The same CDR3 arises from other DNA sequences in this sample as well. The chain recombines TRBV3-1 (or the pseudogene TRBV3-2) with TRBJ1-1, with 7 bases fitting TRBD1. The ends lost 5 bases at V and 5 bases at J; junction bases unmatched: 5. The CDR3 has 13 amino acids. In germline, CDR1 is LGHDT, CDR2 YNNKEL (reference sequence). The CDR3 coding sequence is TGTGCCAGCAGCAGACAGGGAGATACTGAAGCTTTCTTT. This gives the protein CASSRQGDTEAFF.

The V and J genes are TRBV19 and TRBJ2-7; a possible D gene is TRBD1 (6 bases). V gave up 5 bases and J gave up 0 bases, with 17 bases separating them. This CDR3 spans 16 amino acids. From germline, CDR1 is LNHDA and CDR2 SQIVND (reference sequence). The CDR3 here is CASSLASTGSSYEQYF. The CDR3 coding sequence is TGTGCCAGTAGTCTCGCTAGCACAGGGAGCTCCTACGAGCAGTACTTC.

A remark on this clone: The sample holds other DNA sequences that translate to the same CDR3. The CDR3: CASSPGQGYTGELFF. CDR3 DNA sequence: TGTGCCAGTAGCCCGGGACAGGGGTACACCGGGGAGCTGTTTTTT. The chain carries TRBV19 and TRBJ2-2; 10 nucleotides line up with TRBD1. This CDR3 is built from 15 residues. J was trimmed by 3 bases and V by 6 bases; bases with no gene match: 4. Per germline, CDR1 LNHDA and CDR2 SQIVND (reference sequence). The whole variable domain, remainder taken from reference TRBV19 and TRBJ2-2, is DGGITQSPKYLFRKEGQNVTLSCEQNLNHDAMYWYRQDPGQGLRLIYYSQIVNDFQKGDIAEGYSVSREKKESFPLTVTSAQKNPTAFYLCASSPGQGYTGELFFGEGSRLTVL.

The CDR3 spells CASSIATGGYTGELFF. The CDR3, as DNA: TGTGCCAGTAGTATAGCGACAGGGGGCTACACCGGGGAGCTGTTTTTT. The chain couples TRBV19 to TRBJ2-2, with 10 positions matching TRBD1. The CDR3 sequence is 16 residues long. CDR1 and CDR2 (germline): LNHDA, SQIVND (reference sequence). The V and J ends lost 1 base and 3 bases, in that order; junction bases with no gene match: 2.